This entry is about one T cell receptor beta chain. One end of the junction is discordant with germline, which a read error may explain. This entry belongs to a study of blood T cells in healthy people across ages. The length of the CDR3 is 12 residues. CDR1 is MGHRA, CDR2 YSYEKL, per germline. It was with a sample-barcoded 5' primer and a J-beta primer mix that a second PCR of roughly 7 to 12 cycles was run. No fewer than 3 million CDR3-containing paired-end reads came from each sample. TCRdb re-derived calls from the 5' RACE reads in MiXCR, one entry per CDR3 protein. Of roughly 1.5 million distinct CDR3 sequences listed, 35% to 45% are singletons.

The chain recombines TRBV4-1 with TRBJ2-1, with D perhaps TRBD1 (6 bases). The sample consisted of blood. The receptor's source is a young woman in good health. The CDR3 bases are TGCGCCAGCAGCCCGAGGGACAATGTGCAGTTCTTC. This encodes CASSPRDNVQFF.